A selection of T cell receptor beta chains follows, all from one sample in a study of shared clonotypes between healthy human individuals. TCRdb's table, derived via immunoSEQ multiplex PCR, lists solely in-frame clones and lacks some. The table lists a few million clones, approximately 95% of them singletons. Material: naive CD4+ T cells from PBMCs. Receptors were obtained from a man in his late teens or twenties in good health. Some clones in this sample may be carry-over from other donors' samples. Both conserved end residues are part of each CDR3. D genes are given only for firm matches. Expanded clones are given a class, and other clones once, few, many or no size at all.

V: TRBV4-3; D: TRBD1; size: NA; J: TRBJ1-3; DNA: TGCGCCAGCAGCCAAGGCGGGGGGGACAGGGGGCCCGAGAGCTCTGGAAACACCATATATTTT; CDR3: CASSQGGGDRGPESSGNTIYF
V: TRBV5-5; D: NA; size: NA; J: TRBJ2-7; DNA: TGTGCCAGCAGCTCCTCGGGACGGAGCTCCTACGAGCAGTACTTC; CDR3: CASSSSGRSSYEQYF
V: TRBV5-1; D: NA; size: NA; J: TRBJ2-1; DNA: TGCGCCAGCAGACCGGACGTAGCCGGTGAGCAGTTCTTC; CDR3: CASRPDVAGEQFF
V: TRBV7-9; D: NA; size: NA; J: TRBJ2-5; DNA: TGTGCCAGCAGCTTAGCGCAGGGTGGGGCAGAGACCCAGTACTTC; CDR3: CASSLAQGGAETQYF
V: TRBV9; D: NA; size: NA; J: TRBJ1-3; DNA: TGTGCCAGCAGCAGCTCGACAGTCCCCTCTGGAAACACCATATATTTT; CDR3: CASSSSTVPSGNTIYF
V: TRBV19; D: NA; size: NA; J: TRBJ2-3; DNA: TGTGCCAGTGGGGGGCGGGACACAGATACGCAGTATTTT; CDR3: CASGGRDTDTQYF
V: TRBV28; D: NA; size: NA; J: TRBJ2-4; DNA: TGTGCCAGCAGTTCTGCAGGCATCGGATCAGCCAAAAACATTCAGTACTTC; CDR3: CASSSAGIGSAKNIQYF
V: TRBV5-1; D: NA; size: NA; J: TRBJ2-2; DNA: TGCGCCAGCAGCCCGGACGCAGCGGCCTACACCGGGGAGCTGTTTTTT; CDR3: CASSPDAAAYTGELFF
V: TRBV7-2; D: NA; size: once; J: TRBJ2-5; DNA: TGTGCCAGCACCTTAGGAGGGTCTCCAGAGACCCAGTACTTC; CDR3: CASTLGGSPETQYF
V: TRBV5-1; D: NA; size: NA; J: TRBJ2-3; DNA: TGCGCCAGCAGCTTGGAGGGACCCAAGGATACGCAGTATTTT; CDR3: CASSLEGPKDTQYF
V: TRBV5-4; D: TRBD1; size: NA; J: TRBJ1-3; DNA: TGTGCCAGCAGCTTCGGAGGGACAGGGGGAGACTCTGGAAACACCATATATTTT; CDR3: CASSFGGTGGDSGNTIYF
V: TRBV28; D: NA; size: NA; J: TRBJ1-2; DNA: TGTGCCAGCAGTCCCGCGGGCCAGATTTATGGCTACACCTTC; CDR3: CASSPAGQIYGYTF
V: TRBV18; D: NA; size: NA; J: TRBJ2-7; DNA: TGTGCCAGCTCATTTGGGGGCGCCAACGAGCAGTACTTC; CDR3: CASSFGGANEQYF
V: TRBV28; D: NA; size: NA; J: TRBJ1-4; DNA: TGTGCCAGCATCCGCGGCCCTGCAACTAATGAAAAACTGTTTTTT; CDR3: CASIRGPATNEKLFF